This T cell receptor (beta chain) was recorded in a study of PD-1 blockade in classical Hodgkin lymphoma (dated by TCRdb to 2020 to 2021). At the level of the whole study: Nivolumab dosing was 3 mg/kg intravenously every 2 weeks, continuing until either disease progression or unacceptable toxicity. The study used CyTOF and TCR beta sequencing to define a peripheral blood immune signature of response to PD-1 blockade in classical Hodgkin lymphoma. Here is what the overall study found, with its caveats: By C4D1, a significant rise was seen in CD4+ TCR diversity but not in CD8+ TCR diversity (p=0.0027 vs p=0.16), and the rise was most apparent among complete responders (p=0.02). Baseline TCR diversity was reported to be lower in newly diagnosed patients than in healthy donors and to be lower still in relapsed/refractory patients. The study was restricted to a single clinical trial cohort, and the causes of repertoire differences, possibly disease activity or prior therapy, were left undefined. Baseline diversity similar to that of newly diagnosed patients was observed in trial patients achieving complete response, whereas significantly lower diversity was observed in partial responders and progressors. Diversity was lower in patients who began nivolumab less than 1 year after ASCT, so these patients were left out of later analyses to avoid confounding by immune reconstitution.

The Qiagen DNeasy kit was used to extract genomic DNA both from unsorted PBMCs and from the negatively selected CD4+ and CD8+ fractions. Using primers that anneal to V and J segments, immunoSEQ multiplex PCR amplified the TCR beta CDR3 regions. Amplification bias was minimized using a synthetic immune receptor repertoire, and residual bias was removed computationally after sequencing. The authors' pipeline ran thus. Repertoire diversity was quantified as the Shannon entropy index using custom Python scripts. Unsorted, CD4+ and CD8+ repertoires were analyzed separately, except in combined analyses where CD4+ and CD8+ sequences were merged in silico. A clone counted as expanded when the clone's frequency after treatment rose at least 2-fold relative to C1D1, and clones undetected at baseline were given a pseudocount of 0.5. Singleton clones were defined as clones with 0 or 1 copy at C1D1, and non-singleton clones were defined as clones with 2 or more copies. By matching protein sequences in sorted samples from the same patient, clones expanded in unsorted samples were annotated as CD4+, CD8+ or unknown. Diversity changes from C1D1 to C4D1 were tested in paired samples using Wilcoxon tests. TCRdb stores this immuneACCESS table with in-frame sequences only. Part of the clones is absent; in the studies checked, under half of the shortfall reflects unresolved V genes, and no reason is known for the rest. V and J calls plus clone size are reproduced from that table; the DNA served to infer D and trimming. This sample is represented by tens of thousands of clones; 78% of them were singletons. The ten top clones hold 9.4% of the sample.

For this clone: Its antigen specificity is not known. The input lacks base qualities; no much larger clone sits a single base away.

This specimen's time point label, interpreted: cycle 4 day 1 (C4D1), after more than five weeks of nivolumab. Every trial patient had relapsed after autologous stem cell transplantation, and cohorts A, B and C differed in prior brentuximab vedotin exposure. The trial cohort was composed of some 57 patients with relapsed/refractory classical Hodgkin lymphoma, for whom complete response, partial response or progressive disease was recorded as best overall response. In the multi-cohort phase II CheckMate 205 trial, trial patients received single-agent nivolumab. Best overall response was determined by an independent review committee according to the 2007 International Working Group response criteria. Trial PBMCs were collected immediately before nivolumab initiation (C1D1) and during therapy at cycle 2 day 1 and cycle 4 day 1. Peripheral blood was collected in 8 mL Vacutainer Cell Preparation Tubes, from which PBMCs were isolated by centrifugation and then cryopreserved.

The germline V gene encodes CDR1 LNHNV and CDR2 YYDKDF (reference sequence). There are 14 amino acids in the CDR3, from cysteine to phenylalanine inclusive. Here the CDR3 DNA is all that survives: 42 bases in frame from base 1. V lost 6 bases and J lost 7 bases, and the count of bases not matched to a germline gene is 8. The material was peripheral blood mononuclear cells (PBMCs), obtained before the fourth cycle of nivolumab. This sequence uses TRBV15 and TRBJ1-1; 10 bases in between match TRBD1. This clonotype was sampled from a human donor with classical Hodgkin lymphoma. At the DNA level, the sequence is TGTGCCACCAGGAGTGACAGGGGGCGGGATGAAGCTTTCTTT. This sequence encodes CATRSDRGRDEAFF.